The 25 T cell receptor beta chains presented below share a single source sample, sequenced in a study of OX40 agonist ivuxolimab in advanced cancers. Only in-frame clones appear in the TCRdb table, and some are missing; sequencing was by immunoSEQ multiplex PCR. The repertoire holds 57,000 or so clones, with 85% to 90% as singletons. The sequencing here drew on CD4+ or CD8+ T cells sorted from blood, taken in a trial of the OX40 agonist ivuxolimab. The receptors come from an adult with an advanced solid tumor such as melanoma, head and neck, liver or kidney cancer.

V gene TRBV7-8 combines with J gene TRBJ1-5; TRBD1 matches 9 bases. V lost 5 bases to trimming and J lost 5 bases; unmatched junction nucleotides: 4. CDR3 length: 14 residues. CDR1 is SGHVS, CDR2 FQNEAQ, per germline. The CDR3 DNA follows: TGTGCCAGCAGCCCCGACAGGGGGGATCAGCCCCAGCATTTT. Its protein product is CASSPDRGDQPQHF.

The chain carries TRBV18 and TRBJ1-3; D is perhaps TRBD1 (5 bases). V was shortened by 5 bases and J by 0 bases, with 11 bases between the two germline ends. Per the germline V gene, CDR1 is KGHSH and CDR2 is LQKENI. There are 15 residues in the CDR3. The CDR3 here is CASSYDSYSGNTIYF. The DNA for the CDR3 is TGTGCCAGCTCATACGACAGTTACTCTGGAAACACCATATATTTT.

The genes are TRBV28 and TRBJ2-2, with D possibly TRBD1 on 5 matching bases. In germline, CDR1 is MDHEN, CDR2 SYDVKM. Trimming cost V 11 bases and J 1 base, with 11 bases left between them. The length of the CDR3 is 13 residues. The CDR3 DNA reads as TGTGCCGGAATAGACAGGAACACCGGGGAGCTGTTTTTT. Amino acid sequence: CAGIDRNTGELFF.

This chain connects TRBV30 to TRBJ1-1; D perhaps matches TRBD1 (6 bases). The length of the CDR3 is 13 residues. The V end was cut by 5 bases, the J end by 7 bases, with 17 bases between. In germline, CDR1 is GTSNPN, CDR2 SVGIG (reference sequence). CDR3 residues: CAWQKGRGGEAFF. The DNA for the CDR3 is TGTGCCTGGCAGAAAGGGAGGGGGGGTGAAGCTTTCTTT.

This sequence joins TRBV4-1 and TRBJ2-5, with D perhaps matching TRBD1 or TRBD2 (6 bases each). Trimming pared 4 bases from V and 1 base from J, leaving 22 bases between. The CDR3 extends over 18 amino acids. Germline CDR1 is MGHRA and CDR2 is YSYEKL. The DNA for the CDR3 is TGCGCCAGCAGCCCTCGACAGGTGGGGGGTTTCGGCCAAGAGACCCAGTACTTC. This encodes CASSPRQVGGFGQETQYF.

The gene calls are TRBV5-1 and TRBJ2-2; 8 nucleotides line up with TRBD1. The V segment lost 1 base and the J segment 6 bases; nucleotides outside the gene matches: 5. Germline CDR1 is SGHRS and CDR2 is YFSETQ. The CDR3 is 15 residues long. This CDR3 is CASSLWTGYPGELFF. DNA for the CDR3: TGCGCCAGCAGCTTGTGGACAGGGTACCCCGGGGAGCTGTTTTTT.

The gene calls are TRBV6-5 and TRBJ1-5; maybe TRBD1 (5 bases). The germline V and J ends were trimmed by 6 bases and 6 bases, with 15 bases remaining between them. CDR3 length: 14 residues. CDR1 and CDR2 (germline): MNHEY, SVGAGI. CDR3 residues: CASREAGLGQPQHF. The CDR3 coding sequence is TGTGCCAGCAGAGAGGCGGGACTCGGTCAGCCCCAGCATTTT.

Only one count was recorded for this clone. The chain employs TRBV18 and TRBJ1-2; D gene ambiguous. The CDR3 is made up of 15 amino acids. V dropped 2 bases and J dropped 1 base, with 11 bases sitting between them. Germline V CDR1 and CDR2: KGHSH, LQKENI. The CDR3 DNA reads TGTGCCAGCTCACCAGAGTTCGGCAGTAACTATGGCTACACCTTC. It is translated as CASSPEFGSNYGYTF.

Concerning this clone itself: One end of the junction fails to match germline, which may point to a read error. Written as DNA, the CDR3 is TGCGCCAGCAGCCGCCGGACAGTTAAGAATGAAAAGCTGTTTTTT. Its protein product is CASSRRTVKNEKLFF. The V and J genes are TRBV4-1 and TRBJ1-4; weak D call: TRBD1 (6 bases). CDR3 size: 15 residues. Per the germline V gene, CDR1 is MGHRA and CDR2 is YSYEKL.

V is TRBV9 and J is TRBJ2-3, with TRBD2 matching over 11 bases. Germline lookup yields CDR1 SGDLS and CDR2 YYNGEE. Germline trimming cut 1 base from V and 0 bases from J; bases unmatched to any gene: 4. The CDR3 is made up of 17 amino acids. CDR3 DNA: TGTGCCAGCAGCGTACCTAGCGGGGGGCCCAGCACAGATACGCAGTATTTT. This translates into CASSVPSGGPSTDTQYF.

This chain links TRBV11-2 with TRBJ1-1; D is possibly TRBD1 (5 bases). Between the trimmed V and J ends, which lost 5 bases and 10 bases, there was a span of 14 bases. From germline, CDR1 is SGHAT and CDR2 FQNNGV. This CDR3 is 12 amino acids long. The chain's CDR3 is CASSPLPGGAFF. Here the CDR3 DNA reads TGTGCCAGCAGCCCCTTGCCGGGGGGAGCTTTCTTT.

The chain carries TRBV18 and TRBJ2-7, with D unresolved. Germline V gene lookup returns CDR1 KGHSH and CDR2 LQKENI. The CDR3 runs to 12 residues. The ends were cut back, 2 bases at V and 4 bases at J, with 6 bases in the middle. The CDR3 loop is CASSPGPYEQYF. CDR3 nucleotide sequence: TGTGCCAGCTCACCAGGGCCGTACGAGCAGTACTTC. The full variable domain, completed using reference TRBV18 and TRBJ2-7, is NAGVMQNPRHLVRRRGQEARLRCSPMKGHSHVYWYRQLPEEGLKFMVYLQKENIIDESGMPKERFSAEFPKEGPSILRIQQVVRGDSAAYFCASSPGPYEQYFGPGTRLTVT.

This clone was observed a handful of times. This rearrangement joins TRBV30 to TRBJ1-2, with D tentatively TRBD1 (6 bases). Trimming stripped 5 bases from V and 5 bases from J, with 9 bases between. The length of the CDR3 is 11 residues. Germline V gene sequence: CDR1 GTSNPN, CDR2 SVGIG (reference sequence). CDR3 in DNA: TGTGCCTGGCAACAGGGATATGGCTACACCTTC. It encodes CAWQQGYGYTF.

The chain uses TRBV7-9 and TRBJ1-1, with D unclear. V gave up 5 bases and J gave up 1 base, with 8 bases separating them. Germline CDR1 reads SEHNR; CDR2 reads FQNEAQ (reference sequence). The CDR3 sequence is 13 residues long. The CDR3 DNA reads as TGTGCCAGCAGCCTACAGAAGAACACTGAAGCTTTCTTT. Its protein product is CASSLQKNTEAFF. Supplemented by reference TRBV7-9 and TRBJ1-1, the full variable domain reads DTGVSQNPRHKITKRGQNVTFRCDPISEHNRLYWYRQTLGQGPEFLTYFQNEAQLEKSRLLSDRFSAERPKGSFSTLEIQRTEQGDSAMYLCASSLQKNTEAFFGQGTRLTVV.

The gene calls are TRBV18 and TRBJ1-1; 8 bases fit TRBD1. Looked up from germline, CDR1 is KGHSH and CDR2 is LQKENI. The CDR3 contains 18 residues. Germline trimming cut 3 bases from V and 1 base from J; bases unmatched to any gene: 13. The CDR3: CASSPRSGGSNRNTEAFF. CDR3 nucleotides: TGTGCCAGCTCACCTCGTTCAGGGGGCTCAAACCGGAACACTGAAGCTTTCTTT.

This chain connects TRBV5-6 to TRBJ2-2, with D possibly called TRBD1 or TRBD2 (5 bases each). Trimming stripped 6 bases from V and 4 bases from J, with 19 bases between. This CDR3 region has 16 residues. Germline-derived CDR1 and CDR2 are SGHDT and YYEEEE. CDR3 protein: CASIALGAGSTGELFF. The CDR3, as DNA: TGTGCCAGCATCGCTCTTGGGGCAGGGAGCACCGGGGAGCTGTTTTTT. Full variable domain (rest looked up from reference TRBV5-6 and TRBJ2-2): DAGVTQSPTHLIKTRGQQVTLRCSPKSGHDTVSWYQQALGQGPQFIFQYYEEEERQRGNFPDRFSGHQFPNYSSELNVNALLLGDSALYLCASIALGAGSTGELFFGEGSRLTVL.

The chain employs TRBV21-1 and TRBJ1-2; the D call in the table, TRBD1, was not verified against the DNA. TRBV21-1 constitutes a pseudogene. The CDR3 is 14 residues long. CDR3 sequence reads: CASSKGKGLHGYTF. The CDR3 nucleotides are TGTGCCAGCAGCAAAGGAAAGGGGTTGCATGGCTACACCTTC.

The rearrangement uses TRBV15 and TRBJ2-2; D is perhaps TRBD2 (6 bases). This CDR3 region has 16 residues. CDR1 LNHNV and CDR2 YYDKDF come from the germline V gene (reference sequence). V was cut by 7 bases and J by 2 bases, with 17 bases left in between. Here the CDR3 reads CATKFERTINTGELFF. CDR3 coding DNA: TGTGCCACCAAGTTCGAGAGGACTATTAACACCGGGGAGCTGTTTTTT.

The chain carries TRBV18 and TRBJ1-1, with 7 bases aligning to TRBD1. Trimming at V came to 3 bases and at J to 5 bases, leaving 12 bases not matched to a gene. CDR1 is KGHSH and CDR2 is LQKENI in the germline V gene. CDR3 length: 16 amino acids. CDR3 in amino acids: CASSPTGKQGWTEAFF. Here the CDR3 DNA reads TGTGCCAGCTCACCCACTGGAAAACAGGGGTGGACTGAAGCTTTCTTT.

Judged by abundance, this clone is medium-sized. CDR3 sequence reads: CASGQGSWLGEKLFF. DNA for the CDR3: TGTGCCAGTGGTCAGGGTAGCTGGTTGGGCGAAAAACTGTTTTTT. The rearrangement joins TRBV19 to TRBJ1-4; a weak D match, TRBD1 (5 bases). Trimming took off 8 bases at V and 8 bases at J, with 21 bases between the two ends. This CDR3 is built from 15 residues. The germline gives CDR1 LNHDA, CDR2 SQIVND (reference sequence).

V is TRBV4-1 and J is TRBJ2-7; perhaps D is TRBD1 or TRBD2 (5 bases each). Trimming took off 2 bases at V and 12 bases at J, with 20 bases between the two ends. Germline CDR1 is MGHRA and CDR2 is YSYEKL. The CDR3 length is 14 residues. The CDR3 spells CASSQLNIPGRLYF. The CDR3 DNA follows: TGCGCCAGCAGCCAACTCAACATACCGGGACGCCTGTACTTC.

V is TRBV5-1 and J is TRBJ2-7; 7 bases are a match to TRBD1. Germline loops: CDR1 SGHRS, CDR2 YFSETQ. The CDR3 spans 14 residues. Trimming at V came to 0 bases and at J to 2 bases, leaving 2 bases not matched to a gene. CDR3: CASSLVQGAYEQYF. The CDR3 region has the DNA TGCGCCAGCAGCTTGGTTCAGGGGGCCTACGAGCAGTACTTC.

V and J are TRBV5-5 and TRBJ1-2; D unresolved. Trimming shortened V by 1 base and J by 3 bases, and 10 bases separated the two germline ends. CDR1 is SGHKS and CDR2 is YYEKEE in the germline V gene (reference sequence). The CDR3 length is 14 residues. For the CDR3, the DNA is TGTGCCAGCAGCTTGCTCAACCCGGACTATGGCTACACCTTC. The encoded protein is CASSLLNPDYGYTF.

The chain employs TRBV5-5 and TRBJ1-6, with TRBD1 matching over 7 bases. The CDR3 runs to 16 residues. V dropped 2 bases and J dropped 0; count of bases not matched to a gene: 2. CDR1 SGHKS and CDR2 YYEKEE come from the germline V gene (reference sequence). CDR3 sequence: CASSLGGSSYNSPLHF. CDR3 DNA sequence: TGTGCCAGCAGCTTAGGGGGCAGCTCCTATAATTCACCCCTCCACTTT. Full variable domain (missing parts from reference TRBV5-5 and TRBJ1-6): DAGVTQSPTHLIKTRGQQVTLRCSPISGHKSVSWYQQVLGQGPQFIFQYYEKEERGRGNFPDRFSARQFPNYSSELNVNALLLGDSALYLCASSLGGSSYNSPLHFGNGTRLTVT.

The chain carries TRBV18 and TRBJ1-4; D perhaps matches TRBD1 (6 bases). Trimming left V 5 bases short and J 8 bases short, with 18 bases between. CDR3 size: 15 residues. Germline CDR1 KGHSH, CDR2 LQKENI. CDR3 sequence (DNA): TGTGCCAGCTCATTCACAAGGGGGGTTGGAGAAAAACTGTTTTTT. It translates to CASSFTRGVGEKLFF.